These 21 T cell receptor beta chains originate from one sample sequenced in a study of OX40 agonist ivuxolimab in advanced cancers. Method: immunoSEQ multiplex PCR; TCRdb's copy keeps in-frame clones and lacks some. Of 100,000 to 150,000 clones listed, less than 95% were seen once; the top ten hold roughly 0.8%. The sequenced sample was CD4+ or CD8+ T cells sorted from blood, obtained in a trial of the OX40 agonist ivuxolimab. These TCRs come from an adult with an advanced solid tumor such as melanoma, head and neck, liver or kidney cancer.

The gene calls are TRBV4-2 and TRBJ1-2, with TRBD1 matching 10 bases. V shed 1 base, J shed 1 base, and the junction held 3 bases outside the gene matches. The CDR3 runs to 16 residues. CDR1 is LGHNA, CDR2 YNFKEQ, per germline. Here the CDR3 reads CASSQAGDRGNYGYTF. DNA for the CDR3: TGTGCCAGCAGCCAAGCGGGGGACAGGGGTAACTATGGCTACACCTTC.

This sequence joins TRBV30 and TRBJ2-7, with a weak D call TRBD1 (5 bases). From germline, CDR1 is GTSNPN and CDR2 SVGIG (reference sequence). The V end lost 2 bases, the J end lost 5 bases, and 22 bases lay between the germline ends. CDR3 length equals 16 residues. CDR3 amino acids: CAWSQKKAGYIHEQYF. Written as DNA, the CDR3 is TGTGCCTGGAGTCAAAAGAAGGCAGGGTATATCCACGAGCAGTACTTC.

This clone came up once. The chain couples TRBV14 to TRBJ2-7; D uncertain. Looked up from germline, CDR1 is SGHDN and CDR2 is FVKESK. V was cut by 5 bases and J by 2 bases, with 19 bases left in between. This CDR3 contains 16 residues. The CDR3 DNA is TGTGCCAGCAGCTTCGCCGTCTATACACGGCCCTACGAGCAGTACTTC. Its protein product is CASSFAVYTRPYEQYF.

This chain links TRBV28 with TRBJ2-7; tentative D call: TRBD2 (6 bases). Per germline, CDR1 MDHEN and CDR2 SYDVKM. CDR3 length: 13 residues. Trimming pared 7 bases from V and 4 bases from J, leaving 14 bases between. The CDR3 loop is CASTNAGLYEQYF. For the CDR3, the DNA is TGTGCCAGCACGAACGCGGGGTTATACGAGCAGTACTTC.

The CDR3 bases are TGTGCCAGCAGTGAAGCAAGGACTAGCGGGAGTCGGGCCGGGGAGCTGTTTTTT. Translating it yields CASSEARTSGSRAGELFF. The chain employs TRBV6-1 and TRBJ2-2; 13 nucleotides align to TRBD2. The trim removed 0 bases at V and 6 bases at J, leaving 7 bases unmatched. Germline values: CDR1 MNHNS, CDR2 SASEGT. CDR3 size: 18 residues.

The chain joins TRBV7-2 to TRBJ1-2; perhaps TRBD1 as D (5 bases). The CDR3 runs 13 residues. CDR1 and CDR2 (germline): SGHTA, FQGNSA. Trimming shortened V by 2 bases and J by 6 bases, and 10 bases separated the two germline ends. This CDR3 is CASSLQGGDGYTF. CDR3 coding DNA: TGTGCCAGCAGCTTACAGGGAGGGGATGGCTACACCTTC.

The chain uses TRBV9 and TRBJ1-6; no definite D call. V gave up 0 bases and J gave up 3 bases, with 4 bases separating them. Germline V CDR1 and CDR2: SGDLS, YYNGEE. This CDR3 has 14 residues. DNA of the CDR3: TGTGCCAGCAGCGTAGATGGCTATAATTCACCCCTCCACTTT. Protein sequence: CASSVDGYNSPLHF.

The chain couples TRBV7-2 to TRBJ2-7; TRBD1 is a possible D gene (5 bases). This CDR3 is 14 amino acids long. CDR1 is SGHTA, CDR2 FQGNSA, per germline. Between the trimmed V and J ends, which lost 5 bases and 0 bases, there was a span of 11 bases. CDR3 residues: CASSPGRYSYEQYF. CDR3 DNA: TGTGCCAGCAGCCCAGGGCGGTACTCCTACGAGCAGTACTTC.

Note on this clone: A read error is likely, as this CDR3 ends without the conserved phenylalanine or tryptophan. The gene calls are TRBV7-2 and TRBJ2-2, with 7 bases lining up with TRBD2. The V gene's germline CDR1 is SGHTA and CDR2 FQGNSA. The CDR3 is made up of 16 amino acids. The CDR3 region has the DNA TGTGCCAGCAGCGACCTAGCGGCCACGAACACCGAGGAGCTGTTTATT. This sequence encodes CASSDLAATNTEELFI.

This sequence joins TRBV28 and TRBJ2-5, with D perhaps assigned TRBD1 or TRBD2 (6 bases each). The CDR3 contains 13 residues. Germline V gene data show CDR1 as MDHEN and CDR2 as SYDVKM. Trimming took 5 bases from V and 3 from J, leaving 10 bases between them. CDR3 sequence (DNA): TGTGCCAGCAGTGAGGGGGGAGAAGAGACCCAGTACTTC. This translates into CASSEGGEETQYF. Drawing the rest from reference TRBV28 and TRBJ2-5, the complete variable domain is DVKVTQSSRYLVKRTGEKVFLECVQDMDHENMFWYRQDPGLGLRLIYFSYDVKMKEKGDIPEGYSVSREKKERFSLILESASTNQTSMYLCASSEGGEETQYFGPGTRLLVL.

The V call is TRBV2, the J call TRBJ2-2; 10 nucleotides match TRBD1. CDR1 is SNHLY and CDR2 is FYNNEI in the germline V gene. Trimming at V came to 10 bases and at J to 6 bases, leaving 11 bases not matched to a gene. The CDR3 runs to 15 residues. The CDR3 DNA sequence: TGTGCCACCAACCCTAATGACAGGGGGCCCGGGGAGCTGTTTTTT. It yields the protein CATNPNDRGPGELFF. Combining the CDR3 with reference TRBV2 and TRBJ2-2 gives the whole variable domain EPEVTQTPSHQVTQMGQEVILRCVPISNHLYFYWYRQILGQKVEFLVSFYNNEISEKSEIFDDQFSVERPDGSNFTLKIRSTKLEDSAMYFCATNPNDRGPGELFFGEGSRLTVL.

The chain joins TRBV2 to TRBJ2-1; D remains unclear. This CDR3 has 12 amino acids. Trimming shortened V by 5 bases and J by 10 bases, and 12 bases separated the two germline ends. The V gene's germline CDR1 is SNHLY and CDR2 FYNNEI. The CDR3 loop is CASSILPGEQFF. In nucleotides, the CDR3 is TGTGCCAGCAGTATTCTCCCCGGGGAGCAGTTCTTC.

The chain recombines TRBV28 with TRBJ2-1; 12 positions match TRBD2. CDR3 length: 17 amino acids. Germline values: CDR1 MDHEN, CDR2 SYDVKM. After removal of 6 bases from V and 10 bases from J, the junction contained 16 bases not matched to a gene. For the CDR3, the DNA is TGTGCCAGCAGGGCCAGGACTAGCGGGATTCAACTATGGGAGCAGTTCTTC. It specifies CASRARTSGIQLWEQFF. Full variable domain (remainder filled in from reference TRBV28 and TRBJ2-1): DVKVTQSSRYLVKRTGEKVFLECVQDMDHENMFWYRQDPGLGLRLIYFSYDVKMKEKGDIPEGYSVSREKKERFSLILESASTNQTSMYLCASRARTSGIQLWEQFFGPGTRLTVL.

The CDR3, as DNA: TGTGCCAGCTCACCAGAGTCGCAGGGTTCGGGCGAAAAACTGTTTTTT. Protein: CASSPESQGSGEKLFF. J is TRBJ1-4 and V is TRBV18, with a weak D call TRBD1 (5 bases). Germline assignment: CDR1 KGHSH and CDR2 LQKENI. V was trimmed by 2 bases and J by 8 bases, leaving 18 bases between them. The CDR3 covers 16 residues. Supplemented by reference TRBV18 and TRBJ1-4, the full variable domain reads NAGVMQNPRHLVRRRGQEARLRCSPMKGHSHVYWYRQLPEEGLKFMVYLQKENIIDESGMPKERFSAEFPKEGPSILRIQQVVRGDSAAYFCASSPESQGSGEKLFFGSGTQLSVL.

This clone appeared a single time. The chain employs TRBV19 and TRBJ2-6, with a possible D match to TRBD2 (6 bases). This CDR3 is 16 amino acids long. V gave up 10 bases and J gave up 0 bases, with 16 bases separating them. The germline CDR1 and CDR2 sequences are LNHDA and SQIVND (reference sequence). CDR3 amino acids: CATHPGASSGANVLTF. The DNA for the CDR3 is TGTGCCACACACCCGGGAGCGAGCTCTGGGGCCAACGTCCTGACTTTC.

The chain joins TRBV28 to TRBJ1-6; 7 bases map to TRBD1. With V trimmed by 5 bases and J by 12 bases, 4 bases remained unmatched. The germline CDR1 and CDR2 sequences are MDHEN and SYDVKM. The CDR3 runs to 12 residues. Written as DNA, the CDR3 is TGTGCCAGCAGTACGGGACAGCAACCCCTCCACTTT. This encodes CASSTGQQPLHF.

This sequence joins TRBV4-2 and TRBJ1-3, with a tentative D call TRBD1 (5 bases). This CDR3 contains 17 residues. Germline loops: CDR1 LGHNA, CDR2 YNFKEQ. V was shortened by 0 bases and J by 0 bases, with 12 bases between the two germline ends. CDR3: CASSQDRTRASGNTIYF. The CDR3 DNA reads TGTGCCAGCAGCCAAGATAGGACAAGAGCCTCTGGAAACACCATATATTTT.

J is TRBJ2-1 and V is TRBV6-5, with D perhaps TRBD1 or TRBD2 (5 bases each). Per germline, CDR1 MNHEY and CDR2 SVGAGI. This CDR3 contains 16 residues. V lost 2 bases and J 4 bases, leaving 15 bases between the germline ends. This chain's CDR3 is CASSYNGDLNYNEQFF. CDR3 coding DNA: TGTGCCAGCAGTTACAATGGGGACCTGAATTACAATGAGCAGTTCTTC.

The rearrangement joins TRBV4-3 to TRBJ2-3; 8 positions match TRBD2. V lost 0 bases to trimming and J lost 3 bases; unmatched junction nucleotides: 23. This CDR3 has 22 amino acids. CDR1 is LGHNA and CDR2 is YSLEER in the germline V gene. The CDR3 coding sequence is TGCGCCAGCAGCCAAGAGTCTCGATCCGGAGCCGCAGCGGGAGTTGCAACAGATACGCAGTATTTT. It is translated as CASSQESRSGAAAGVATDTQYF.

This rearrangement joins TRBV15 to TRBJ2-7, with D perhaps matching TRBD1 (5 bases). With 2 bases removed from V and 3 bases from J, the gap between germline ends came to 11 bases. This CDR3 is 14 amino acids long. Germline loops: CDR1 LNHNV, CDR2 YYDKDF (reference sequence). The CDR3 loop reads CATSRSGHYYEQYF. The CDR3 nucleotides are TGTGCCACCAGCAGATCCGGACACTACTACGAGCAGTACTTC.

The CDR3 loop is CASSLFAGTQYF. The CDR3 DNA reads TGTGCCAGCAGTTTGTTCGCAGGGACGCAGTATTTT. The rearrangement joins TRBV28 to TRBJ2-3, with D possibly matching TRBD1 (5 bases). Germline lookup yields CDR1 MDHEN and CDR2 SYDVKM. The CDR3 loop spans 12 amino acids. Trimming shortened V by 3 bases and J by 9 bases, and 10 bases separated the two germline ends.